Below, 24 T cell receptor beta chains from the same sample are listed, as sequenced in a study of T-cell reconstitution after alpha-beta-depleted transplantation in children. TCRbeta library construction was performed incorporating unique molecular identifiers. MiXCR, applied by TCRdb to the PCR reads, yields one record per CDR3 protein. Of 180,000 or so distinct CDR3 sequences listed, 5% to 7.5% are singletons. The sequences come from PBMCs, collected before TCRalphabeta/CD19-depleted stem cell transplant. The receptor source for this set is a girl under two years old with combined immunodeficiency, due to receive a stem cell transplant.

There are many counts of this clonotype. The rearrangement joins TRBV4-1 to TRBJ2-4; D ambiguous. Germline assignment: CDR1 MGHRA and CDR2 YSYEKL. V was cut by 4 bases and J by 2 bases, with 12 bases left in between. This CDR3 is built from 15 residues. CDR3 nucleotides: TGCGCCAGCAGCCCGGGTCCAGGAACCAAAAACATTCAGTACTTC. Translated, it gives CASSPGPGTKNIQYF.

This clonotype has a count of ten or more. The V and J genes are TRBV4-3 and TRBJ1-5; 7 bases agree with TRBD1. Per the germline V gene, CDR1 is LGHNA and CDR2 is YSLEER. This CDR3 contains 13 residues. V dropped 5 bases and J dropped 4; count of bases not matched to a gene: 2. CDR3 sequence reads: CASSETGNQPQHF. The CDR3 nucleotides read TGCGCCAGCAGCGAGACAGGGAATCAGCCCCAGCATTTT.

This clonotype was recorded many times. This rearrangement joins TRBV12-3 or TRBV12-4 to TRBJ2-7, with D unresolved. The CDR3 totals 16 residues. The germline V and J ends were trimmed by 6 bases and 2 bases, with 20 bases remaining between them. CDR3 amino acids: CASSTPPKGEPYEQYF. The DNA for the CDR3 is TGTGCCAGCAGCACACCCCCTAAGGGCGAACCCTACGAGCAGTACTTC.

This clonotype was detected ten times or more. The chain is built from TRBV15 and TRBJ2-5; D possibly matches TRBD1 or TRBD2 (5 bases each). Germline CDR1 is LNHNV and CDR2 is YYDKDF (reference sequence). This CDR3 is built from 14 residues. Deletions cut 5 bases from V and 5 bases from J, with 15 bases between. CDR3 in amino acids: CATSPEFREETQYF. The CDR3 nucleotides read TGTGCCACCAGCCCTGAGTTCAGGGAGGAGACCCAGTACTTC.

This clonotype was found many times. The DNA for the CDR3 is TGTGCCAGCAGCTTCGGTGAGAACCAAGAGACCCAGTACTTC. Protein product: CASSFGENQETQYF. This chain joins TRBV7-9 and TRBJ2-5; D not resolved. Trimming left V 3 bases short and J 0 bases short, with 8 bases between. The CDR3 is made up of 14 amino acids. Germline CDR1 is SEHNR and CDR2 is FQNEAQ (reference sequence).

This clonotype has at least ten counts. This chain uses TRBV29-1 with TRBJ1-1; 8 positions agree with TRBD1. The CDR3 loop spans 14 amino acids. Per germline, CDR1 SQVTM and CDR2 ANQGSEA. V was clipped by 4 bases and J by 1 base; unmatched bases: 5. The CDR3: CSVGQGAGNTEAFF. The CDR3 DNA is TGCAGCGTTGGTCAGGGGGCCGGGAACACTGAAGCTTTCTTT.

This clonotype has a count of ten or more. The chain carries TRBV6-1 and TRBJ2-7, with D hard to call. The CDR3 covers 13 residues. Germline V gene sequence: CDR1 MNHNS, CDR2 SASEGT. Trimming pared 3 bases from V and 6 bases from J, leaving 12 bases between. CDR3: CASSDVAIGEQYF. The CDR3, as DNA: TGTGCCAGCAGTGATGTTGCTATTGGCGAGCAGTACTTC.

This clonotype was seen ten or more times. This chain joins TRBV20-1 and TRBJ2-7; 9 nucleotides agree with TRBD1. The V segment lost 3 bases and the J segment 2 bases; nucleotides outside the gene matches: 8. In germline, CDR1 is DFQATT, CDR2 SNEGSKA (reference sequence). The CDR3 length is 15 residues. This chain's CDR3 is CSASRGDRATYEQYF. The CDR3 coding sequence is TGCAGTGCTAGTAGGGGGGACAGGGCTACCTACGAGCAGTACTTC.

This clonotype has a count of ten or more. This sequence joins TRBV5-8 and TRBJ2-3, with 7 nucleotides matching TRBD1. Germline CDR1 SGHTS, CDR2 YDEGEE. The CDR3 runs 15 residues. V was clipped by 1 base and J by 1 base; unmatched bases: 3. The CDR3 DNA sequence: TGTGCCAGCAGCTTGAGGGGGCGGGGCACAGATACGCAGTATTTT. Translated: CASSLRGRGTDTQYF.

The sample holds many counts of this clonotype. The rearrangement links TRBV5-1 to TRBJ1-1; D perhaps matches TRBD1 (5 bases). Trimming left V 4 bases short and J 7 bases short, with 14 bases between. This CDR3 contains 13 residues. The germline V gene encodes CDR1 SGHRS and CDR2 YFSETQ. The CDR3 DNA reads TGCGCCAGCAGCCTTTCCGGGACGGATGAAGCTTTCTTT. Protein: CASSLSGTDEAFF.

This clonotype was seen repeatedly, ten times or more. The chain joins TRBV12-3 or TRBV12-4 to TRBJ2-7; D unresolved. The CDR3 runs to 14 residues. V dropped 6 bases and J dropped 0 bases, with 12 bases sitting between them. CDR3 in DNA: TGTGCCAGCAGCTCTACTTTAAACTCCTACGAGCAGTACTTC. As protein: CASSSTLNSYEQYF.

This clonotype was counted many times. The chain combines TRBV12-3 or TRBV12-4 with TRBJ2-1; D perhaps matches TRBD2 (6 bases). The V end was cut by 3 bases, the J end by 5 bases, with 8 bases between. The CDR3 has 13 residues. CDR3 coding DNA: TGTGCCAGCAGTTTCGGGAGAAACAATGAGCAGTTCTTC. This codes for CASSFGRNNEQFF.

This clonotype was recorded at least ten times. DNA of the CDR3: TGCAGTGCTAGAGCCAGCGGGATCGTGGACGGGACCTACAATGAGCAGTTCTTC. This codes for CSARASGIVDGTYNEQFF. The gene calls are TRBV20-1 and TRBJ2-1; 7 bases align to TRBD2. Germline lookup yields CDR1 DFQATT and CDR2 SNEGSKA (reference sequence). V trimming: 1 base; J trimming: 2 bases; junction bases outside the gene matches: 14. The length of the CDR3 is 18 residues.

The chain employs TRBV5-1 and TRBJ2-1; 8 positions agree with TRBD1. The CDR3 runs to 17 residues. The junction had 8 bases not matched to a gene; V was cut back by 1 base and J by 2 bases. CDR1 SGHRS and CDR2 YFSETQ come from the germline V gene. The CDR3 DNA follows: TGCGCCAGCAGCTTGAGTCCAGGACAGGGTCCCTACAATGAGCAGTTCTTC. Protein: CASSLSPGQGPYNEQFF. The whole variable domain, filled in from reference TRBV5-1 and TRBJ2-1, reads KAGVTQTPRYLIKTRGQQVTLSCSPISGHRSVSWYQQTPGQGLQFLFEYFSETQRNKGNFPGRFSGRQFSNSRSEMNVSTLELGDSALYLCASSLSPGQGPYNEQFFGPGTRLTVL.

This clonotype was observed at least ten times. This rearrangement joins TRBV6-2 or TRBV6-3 to TRBJ2-7; TRBD2 aligns across 11 bases. V lost 1 base and J lost 6; bases outside the gene matches: 11. Germline V CDR1 and CDR2: MNHEY, SVGEGT. The CDR3 is made up of 17 amino acids. The CDR3 spells CASSYYLLAGGPFEQYF. DNA of the CDR3: TGTGCCAGCAGTTACTACCTTTTAGCGGGAGGGCCTTTCGAGCAGTACTTC.

This clonotype has at least ten counts. V usage is TRBV12-3 or TRBV12-4 and J usage is TRBJ2-5; perhaps TRBD1 as D (5 bases). V was shortened by 3 bases and J by 2 bases, with 16 bases between the two germline ends. CDR3 length: 16 residues. The CDR3 DNA reads TGTGCCAGCAGTTTTTTCGTCCAGGGTCCTCAAGAGACCCAGTACTTC. It yields the protein CASSFFVQGPQETQYF.

This clonotype was observed at least ten times. This chain joins TRBV5-6 and TRBJ1-1, with D perhaps matching TRBD1 (5 bases). Germline CDR1 SGHDT, CDR2 YYEEEE. The CDR3 runs 16 residues. V shed 0 bases and J shed 5 bases, with 17 bases lying between them. The CDR3 loop is CASSLGPQRWGTEAFF. CDR3 DNA sequence: TGTGCCAGCAGCTTGGGCCCCCAGCGTTGGGGGACTGAAGCTTTCTTT.

In its sample, this clonotype was seen many times. The chain employs TRBV12-3 or TRBV12-4 and TRBJ1-1, with a weak D call TRBD1 (6 bases). The V end was cut by 6 bases, the J end by 4 bases, with 15 bases between. The CDR3 is made up of 14 amino acids. The CDR3 loop reads CASSLDRFGTEAFF. CDR3 bases: TGTGCCAGCAGCCTAGACAGGTTTGGCACTGAAGCTTTCTTT.

This chain connects TRBV10-3 to TRBJ2-3; no firm D call. CDR1 is ENHRY, CDR2 SYGVKD, per germline. The V and J ends lost 6 bases and 4 bases respectively, with 11 bases between them. The length of the CDR3 is 13 residues. CDR3 in DNA: TGTGCCATCAGCTACCCTAGGGCAGATACGCAGTATTTT. It codes for CAISYPRADTQYF.

V gene TRBV20-1 combines with J gene TRBJ2-7; possible D gene TRBD2, 6 bases. The length of the CDR3 is 15 residues. Between the trimmed V and J ends, which lost 6 bases and 2 bases, there was a span of 20 bases. Per the germline V gene, CDR1 is DFQATT and CDR2 is SNEGSKA (reference sequence). The CDR3 DNA is TGCAGTGCAGGAGGGGCAGGGCTAAGGACCTACGAGCAGTACTTC. Amino acid sequence: CSAGGAGLRTYEQYF.

This clonotype showed up many times. The chain recombines TRBV28 with TRBJ1-4, with no clear D. Germline V gives CDR1 MDHEN, CDR2 SYDVKM. V dropped 1 base and J dropped 6 bases, with 12 bases sitting between them. The CDR3 contains 15 residues. The CDR3 spells CASSLSTGAYEKLFF. The CDR3 nucleotides are TGTGCCAGCAGTTTATCGACGGGTGCTTATGAAAAACTGTTTTTT.

This clonotype appeared a few times. The chain has TRBV20-1 and TRBJ2-7, with D possibly being TRBD2 (6 bases). Germline CDR1 DFQATT, CDR2 SNEGSKA (reference sequence). Between the trimmed V and J ends, which lost 3 bases and 5 bases, there was a span of 20 bases. The CDR3 is 15 residues long. CDR3 DNA sequence: TGCAGTGCTAGTCGGGCTAGCGCCCCTCGGGACGAGCAGTACTTC. Its translation: CSASRASAPRDEQYF.

This clonotype has a count of ten or more. The rearrangement links TRBV11-1 to TRBJ2-7, with 9 bases fitting TRBD2. The junction had 18 bases not matched to a gene; V was cut back by 5 bases and J by 1 base. Germline assignment: CDR1 SGHAT and CDR2 FQDESV (reference sequence). The CDR3 extends over 19 amino acids. Here the CDR3 DNA reads TGTGCCAGCAGCCCGAGGCGGGGGGGATTTGGGGGTCAATCCTACGAGCAGTACTTC. Its translation is CASSPRRGGFGGQSYEQYF.

As regards this clonotype: A single base separates this from a much larger clone, so it may be a read error. This is likely a read error, given that the CDR3 carries no conserved phenylalanine or tryptophan at its end. The rearrangement joins TRBV12-3 or TRBV12-4 to TRBJ1-2, with unresolved D. The V gene lost 1 base and the J gene lost 4 bases, with 10 bases spanning the gap. CDR3 size: 14 residues. CDR3 protein: CASSLVLGIYGYTS. The CDR3 bases are TGTGCCAGCAGTTTAGTCCTGGGAATCTATGGCTACACCTCC.